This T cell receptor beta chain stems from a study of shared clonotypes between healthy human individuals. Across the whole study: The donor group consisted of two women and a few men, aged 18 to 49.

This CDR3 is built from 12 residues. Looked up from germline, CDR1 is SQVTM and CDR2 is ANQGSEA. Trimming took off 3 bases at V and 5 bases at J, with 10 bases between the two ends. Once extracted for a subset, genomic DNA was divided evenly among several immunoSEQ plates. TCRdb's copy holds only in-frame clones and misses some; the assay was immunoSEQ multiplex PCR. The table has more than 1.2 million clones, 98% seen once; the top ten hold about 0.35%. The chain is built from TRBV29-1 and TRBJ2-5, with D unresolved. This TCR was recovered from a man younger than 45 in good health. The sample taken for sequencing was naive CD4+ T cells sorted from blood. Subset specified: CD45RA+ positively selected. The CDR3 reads CSVDQNRETQYF. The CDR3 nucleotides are TGCAGCGTTGACCAGAATCGGGAGACCCAGTACTTC.